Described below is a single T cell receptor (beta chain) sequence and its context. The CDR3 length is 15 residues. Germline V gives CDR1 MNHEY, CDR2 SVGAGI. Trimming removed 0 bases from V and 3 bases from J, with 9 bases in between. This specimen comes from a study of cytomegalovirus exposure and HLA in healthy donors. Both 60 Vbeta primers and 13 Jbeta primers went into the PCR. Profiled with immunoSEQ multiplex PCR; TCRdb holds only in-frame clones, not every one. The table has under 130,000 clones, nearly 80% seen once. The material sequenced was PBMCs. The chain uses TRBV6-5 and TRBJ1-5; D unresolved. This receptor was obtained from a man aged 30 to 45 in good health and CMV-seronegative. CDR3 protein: CASSYSFGHNQPQHF. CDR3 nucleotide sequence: TGTGCCAGCAGTTACTCGTTCGGTCACAATCAGCCCCAGCATTTT.